A single sample gave rise to the 2 T cell receptor beta chains below, sequenced in a study of tumor-infiltrating lymphocytes in primary liver carcinoma (dated by TCRdb to the late 2010s). TRIzol reagent was used to extract blood RNA from unsorted whole blood, while the DNeasy Blood & Tissue kit provided the germline DNA. TCRdb lists the instrument as Illumina HiSeq 2500. Starting from 450 to 500 ng total RNA, TCRbeta-specific cDNA was produced by reverse transcription with a constant-region primer and ProtoScript II reverse transcriptase. Three nested multiplex PCR rounds, following a slightly modified ARM-PCR procedure, were used to build the TCRbeta libraries. Each of the first two PCR rounds ran for roughly 9 cycles and used multiplex TRBV1-TRBV30 forward primers together with a Cbeta reverse primer. TCRdb trimmed public reads at Q25 via fastp, called clones via MiXCR and kept in-frame beta chains. Every distinct CDR3 protein forms one entry, paired with its most common genes and DNA. This sample lists 180,000 or so distinct CDR3 sequences; over 50% were detected once. 65% to 80% of the sample goes to the ten largest clones.

Sequencing used peripheral blood. These TCRs come from a man aged 35 to 55 with primary liver carcinoma and hepatitis B virus infection.

In the case of this clonotype: The junction departs from the called germline gene at one end, perhaps through a read error. CDR3 in DNA: TGTGCCAGTAGCTTAGATGAGTCCTACGCGCAGTACTTC. Translated: CASSLDESYAQYF. The J gene is TRBJ2-7, the V gene TRBV11-2; D gene ambiguous. CDR1 SGHAT and CDR2 FQNNGV come from the germline V gene. The CDR3 has 13 residues.

The chain uses TRBV11-3 and TRBJ2-1; D is undetermined. Trimming removed 0 bases at V and 6 bases at J, with 3 bases between. Germline CDR1 and CDR2: SGHNT and YENEEA. This CDR3 is built from 12 residues. The CDR3 is CASSLDANEQFF. In DNA form, the CDR3 reads TGTGCCAGCAGCTTAGATGCCAATGAGCAGTTCTTC.